The T cell receptor (beta chain) described here comes from a study of blood T cell repertoires in COVID-19. Study-wide background: T cells, B-cell-depleted T cells, or PBMCs supplied cDNA or gDNA.

Germline CDR1 reads SGDLS; CDR2 reads YYNGEE. There are 17 residues in the CDR3. Trimming took 3 bases from V and 0 from J; bases not matched to a gene: 8. Per the original data handling: Amplification of reference gene primers provided the estimated nucleated cell counts. Only in-frame clones appear in the TCRdb table, and some are missing; sequencing was by immunoSEQ multiplex PCR. V and J calls and clone size are those listed in that table; D and trimming were worked out from the DNA. The sample holds over 200,000 clones, roughly 90% seen once. The clonotype comes from a man aged 35 to 55 with active or convalescent COVID-19. This chain links TRBV9 with TRBJ1-2; 10 bases map to TRBD1. The sequenced sample consisted of peripheral blood. In DNA form, the CDR3 reads TGTGCCAGCAGCGCCAATCGGGACAGGGGTGCTAACTATGGCTACACCTTC. Its translation is CASSANRDRGANYGYTF.